What follows is one T cell receptor beta chain and its context. This clone was recorded a few times. Its antigen has not been determined. No base quality information exists; no much larger clone differs at one position. This sample is drawn from a study of T cell responses to AZD1222 COVID-19 vaccine (dated by TCRdb to 2020 to 2023). Describing the broader study: AZD1222 recipients whose second dose came at about 4 weeks and those whose second dose came at about 12 weeks were combined into one group, since spike-specific TCR depth and breadth did not differ between the two schedules. Enrollment into the trials was organized by age into subgroups of 18-55, 56-69 and 70-plus years, and those subgroups contained approximately 150, 30 and 60 TCR-sequenced participants, respectively. A total of 230 to 250 trial participants underwent TCR sequencing, of whom approximately 200 had received two doses of AZD1222 and around 25 had received two doses of the MenACWY control vaccine. Study-wide conclusions, independent of this receptor: Epitopes outside the regions mutated in the B.1.351 and B.1.1.7 variants were reportedly recognized by nearly half of the unique spike-specific TCRs. Only a handful of AZD1222 recipients were SARS-CoV-2 seropositive at baseline, limiting conclusions about previously exposed vaccinees. The 56-69-year group was small, and its depth increase did not reach significance, likely because of low power. The vaccine-associated CD4 TCRs covered the entire spike protein, and the dominant responses fell in regions 160-218 and 743-854. Spike-specific TCR breadth and depth rose significantly after two AZD1222 doses compared with day 0 and with MenACWY recipients. Because no day 14 peak-response samples were available, repertoires were characterized only after the peak T cell response. Participants were mostly white British and included more females than males, and it was suggested by the authors that clonal diversity may have been underestimated.

Explained via the paper, the time point label denotes: baseline before first vaccination. The vaccinee samples were drawn from two UK trials, COV001 and COV002, one of which was a single-blind randomized controlled phase 2/3 trial testing AZD1222 (ChAdOx1 nCoV-19) in healthy adults. For TCRbeta chain sequencing, PBMC samples were collected from trial participants at day 0 and at day 28 after the second dose. The V end loses 4 bases and the J end loses 4 bases, and a stretch of 13 bases separates them. Taken from the germline V gene, the CDR1 and CDR2 loops are SGHRS and YFSETQ. Counted from cysteine to phenylalanine, this CDR3 has 14 amino acids. The only DNA kept is the CDR3, 42 bases in frame from the first base. The CDR3 regions of human TCRbeta chains were analyzed by immunosequencing. As for the original processing: Repertoire TCRs were checked for matches against a reference library of SARS-CoV-2-specific TCRs that had been generated using the MIRA antigen-specificity platform. Breadth was defined as the fraction of unique TCRs that were SARS-CoV-2-associated. Depth was defined as the fraction of total T cells that were SARS-CoV-2-associated. Using the MIRA data, each spike-specific TCR was mapped to the spike region that the TCR reacts to and placed in a CD4 or CD8 class. Log10-transformed breadth and depth values were compared by one-way ANOVA with Sidak's multiple comparisons tests. Held by TCRdb, this immuneACCESS table contains in-frame sequences only and omits some clones. Under half of the omission traces to an unresolved V gene where checked; the cause of the rest is unknown. V, J and clone size derive from that table, while D and trimming were established from the DNA sequence. This sample is represented by approximately 89,000 clones; around nine tenths of them were singletons. The ten largest clones capture more than 10% of the sample.

This receptor was taken from an adult in good health. Rearrangement joined TRBV5-1 to TRBJ2-3, and the D gene may be TRBD1, 5 bases matching. Sequencing used peripheral blood, obtained on day 0 of AZD1222 vaccination. The CDR3 protein: CASSRGGVSDTQYF. The nucleotides are TGCGCCAGCAGCAGGGGTGGGGTTTCAGATACGCAGTATTTT. The full variable domain, with segments outside the CDR3 supplied by the reference TRBV5-1 and TRBJ2-3 proteins, appears as KAGVTQTPRYLIKTRGQQVTLSCSPISGHRSVSWYQQTPGQGLQFLFEYFSETQRNKGNFPGRFSGRQFSNSRSEMNVSTLELGDSALYLCASSRGGVSDTQYFGPGTRLTVL.